One sample yielded the 18 T cell receptor beta chains listed below, sequenced in a study of OX40 agonist ivuxolimab in advanced cancers. Using immunoSEQ multiplex PCR, the repertoire was profiled, and TCRdb retains in-frame clones only, with some absent. The sample includes 60,000 to 85,000 clones, 80% to 95% seen only once; the top ten take about 9.4%. The material was CD4+ or CD8+ T cells sorted from blood, obtained in a trial of the OX40 agonist ivuxolimab. These receptors all come from an adult with an advanced solid tumor such as melanoma, head and neck, liver or kidney cancer.

The chain employs TRBV29-1 and TRBJ2-3, with 7 bases fitting TRBD1. The V and J ends lost 1 base and 0 bases, in that order; junction bases with no gene match: 7. The length of the CDR3 is 16 residues. Germline V gives CDR1 SQVTM, CDR2 ANQGSEA. CDR3 sequence reads: CSVEGQGWGSTDTQYF. The CDR3 coding sequence is TGCAGCGTTGAAGGACAGGGCTGGGGTAGCACAGATACGCAGTATTTT.

For this clone: The sample contains more than one DNA sequence encoding this CDR3. V and J are TRBV27 and TRBJ2-7; the D is unclear. The V end was cut by 1 base, the J end by 3 bases, with 7 bases between. Per the germline V gene, CDR1 is MNHEY and CDR2 is SMNVEV (reference sequence). The length of the CDR3 is 13 residues. CDR3 sequence: CASSLFRGYEQYF. The CDR3 nucleotides are TGTGCCAGCAGTTTATTTCGCGGCTACGAGCAGTACTTC.

This clone was seen more than once but under ten times. The rearrangement links TRBV13 to TRBJ2-5, with 9 bases matching TRBD2. V lost 1 base and J lost 5; bases outside the gene matches: 8. CDR3 size: 16 residues. The germline CDR1 and CDR2 sequences are PRHDT and FYEKMQ (reference sequence). CDR3 coding DNA: TGTGCCAGCAGCTTAGAGTTGCGGGGGGGCCGGGAGACCCAGTACTTC. Its translation is CASSLELRGGRETQYF.

The chain links TRBV7-9 to TRBJ2-7, with TRBD1 matching 9 bases. The germline gives CDR1 SEHNR, CDR2 FQNEAQ (reference sequence). V dropped 5 bases and J dropped 0; count of bases not matched to a gene: 8. The CDR3 length is 16 residues. The CDR3, as DNA: TGTGCCAGCAGCCCCCGCGGACAGGGGTCCTCCTACGAGCAGTACTTC. It specifies CASSPRGQGSSYEQYF.

The V and J genes are TRBV10-3 and TRBJ2-5; D ambiguous. The CDR3 contains 13 residues. CDR1 and CDR2 from the germline V gene are ENHRY and SYGVKD. The V and J ends lost 3 bases and 5 bases respectively, with 10 bases between them. CDR3: CAISDRSFETQYF. The CDR3 DNA reads as TGTGCCATCAGTGACAGGTCATTCGAGACCCAGTACTTC.

V is TRBV9 and J is TRBJ2-5; a possible D gene is TRBD1 (6 bases). This CDR3 spans 14 amino acids. V lost 4 bases and J 6 bases, leaving 16 bases between the germline ends. CDR1 and CDR2 (germline): SGDLS, YYNGEE. CDR3 in amino acids: CASSSRQASKTQYF. For the CDR3, the DNA is TGTGCCAGCAGCTCCCGACAGGCTAGTAAGACCCAGTACTTC.

The rearrangement joins TRBV4-2 to TRBJ2-7; D gene unclear. The CDR3 contains 12 residues. Germline V gene data show CDR1 as LGHNA and CDR2 as YNFKEQ. The V end lost 3 bases, the J end lost 5 bases, and 8 bases lay between the germline ends. The CDR3 sequence is CASSHNQDEQYF. The CDR3 bases are TGTGCCAGCAGCCACAACCAGGACGAGCAGTACTTC.

This chain links TRBV29-1 with TRBJ2-3, with 7 bases that match TRBD2. Trimming at V came to 3 bases and at J to 3 bases, leaving 6 bases not matched to a gene. CDR3 length: 14 residues. CDR1 and CDR2 from the germline V gene are SQVTM and ANQGSEA. The CDR3 DNA reads as TGCAGCGTTGAGAATTTACTAGCGACAGATACGCAGTATTTT. Encoded protein: CSVENLLATDTQYF.

This chain links TRBV7-8 with TRBJ2-7; 12 positions match TRBD2. CDR1 SGHVS and CDR2 FQNEAQ come from the germline V gene. This CDR3 region has 14 residues. J gave up 4 bases and V 5 bases, and 3 bases lay outside the gene matches. The CDR3 coding sequence is TGTGCCAGCAGCCCAGGACTAGCGGGGTACGAGCAGTACTTC. Translating it yields CASSPGLAGYEQYF.

The chain uses TRBV10-1 and TRBJ2-2; 9 nucleotides agree with TRBD1. There are 16 residues in the CDR3. V shed 6 bases, J shed 3 bases, and the junction held 8 bases outside the gene matches. Per the germline V gene, CDR1 is WNHNN and CDR2 is SYGVQD (reference sequence). CDR3 region: CASSDYWDRDTGELFF. In nucleotides, the CDR3 is TGCGCCAGCAGCGACTACTGGGACAGGGACACCGGGGAGCTGTTTTTT.

This rearrangement joins TRBV9 to TRBJ1-6; possibly TRBD1 for D (5 bases). Germline CDR1 is SGDLS and CDR2 is YYNGEE. This CDR3 comprises 16 residues. Between the trimmed V and J ends, which lost 4 bases and 10 bases, there was a span of 21 bases. CDR3 bases: TGTGCCAGCAGCCCAACGACAGACTACTATTCATCACCCCTCCACTTT. Protein product: CASSPTTDYYSSPLHF. Combining the CDR3 with reference TRBV9 and TRBJ1-6 gives the whole variable domain DSGVTQTPKHLITATGQRVTLRCSPRSGDLSVYWYQQSLDQGLQFLIQYYNGEERAKGNILERFSAQQFPDLHSELNLSSLELGDSALYFCASSPTTDYYSSPLHFGNGTRLTVT.

The chain joins TRBV6-6 to TRBJ1-1; no reliable D call. The CDR3 spans 14 residues. Germline V gives CDR1 MNHNY, CDR2 SVGAGI (reference sequence). Deletions cut 2 bases from V and 0 bases from J, with 7 bases between. The CDR3 region is CASSYPDMNTEAFF. CDR3 nucleotide sequence: TGTGCCAGCAGTTACCCCGACATGAACACTGAAGCTTTCTTT.

The chain is built from TRBV11-2 and TRBJ1-3; D unresolved. Germline assignment: CDR1 SGHAT and CDR2 FQNNGV. V shed 0 bases and J shed 2 bases, with 2 bases lying between them. The CDR3 runs 13 residues. CDR3 region: CASSLDPGNTIYF. DNA of the CDR3: TGTGCCAGCAGCTTAGACCCTGGAAACACCATATATTTT.

The chain couples TRBV7-2 to TRBJ2-3; no definite D call. In germline, CDR1 is SGHTA, CDR2 FQGNSA. The CDR3 has 13 residues. V was trimmed by 4 bases and J by 3 bases, leaving 8 bases between them. The CDR3 DNA reads TGTGCCAGCAGCTACCCTCCGACAGATACGCAGTATTTT. It is translated as CASSYPPTDTQYF.

CDR3 region: CSVSIATDYEQYF. DNA for the CDR3: TGCAGCGTTTCCATCGCTACAGACTACGAGCAGTACTTC. V usage is TRBV29-1 and J usage is TRBJ2-7; unclear D gene. The V and J ends lost 5 bases and 3 bases respectively, with 14 bases between them. CDR3 length: 13 amino acids. The germline CDR1 and CDR2 sequences are SQVTM and ANQGSEA.

The chain recombines TRBV5-1 with TRBJ2-1, with no clear D. Trimming left V 5 bases short and J 4 bases short, with 10 bases between. The CDR3 extends over 13 amino acids. Germline V gene sequence: CDR1 SGHRS, CDR2 YFSETQ. The chain's CDR3 is CASRSVGYNEQFF. The CDR3 region has the DNA TGCGCCAGCAGGAGCGTCGGATACAATGAGCAGTTCTTC.

The CDR3 bases are TGCGCCAGCAGCCAAGATGGACTAGCGGGGGGTCGAGGAGAGCAGTTCTTC. Its protein product is CASSQDGLAGGRGEQFF. The chain couples TRBV4-1 to TRBJ2-1; 14 bases line up with TRBD2. The V and J ends lost 0 bases and 10 bases, in that order; junction bases with no gene match: 8. This CDR3 is built from 17 residues. CDR1 is MGHRA and CDR2 is YSYEKL in the germline V gene.

This chain links TRBV10-2 with TRBJ1-1; TRBD1 aligns across 8 bases. V was pared by 2 bases and J by 3 bases, with 8 bases of the junction left unmatched. The CDR3 consists of 16 residues. Germline loops: CDR1 WSHSY, CDR2 SAAADI. The chain's CDR3 is CASSEPLQGAHTEAFF. CDR3 DNA: TGCGCCAGCAGTGAGCCCCTCCAGGGGGCCCACACTGAAGCTTTCTTT.